The T cell receptor beta chain described here comes from a study of glioma-infiltrating T cells after dendritic cell vaccination. Looking at the study overall: Treatment, given 2003 to 2012, was autologous tumor lysate-pulsed dendritic cell vaccination.

The time point here: after dendritic cell vaccination, including at tumor progression/relapse. Before vaccination, two weeks after the third vaccination, and at progression, PBMC were collected. Up to 2 ug genomic DNA was used for TCRB CDR3 amplification. Sequenced by immunoSEQ multiplex PCR; TCRdb stores in-frame clones only, minus some. The sample lists tens of thousands of clones, over 75% occurring once. The sequenced sample was blood, obtained after dendritic cell vaccination. The sequence was collected from a human donor with glioblastoma.

CDR3 protein: CSPRTGDTEAFF. The DNA of the CDR3 is TGCAGCCCAAGGACAGGGGACACTGAAGCTTTCTTT. The genes are TRBV29-1 and TRBJ1-1; 9 positions match TRBD1. Unmatched junction bases numbered 4, after V lost 8 bases and J lost 3 bases. CDR1 is SQVTM, CDR2 ANQGSEA, per germline. The CDR3 consists of 12 residues.